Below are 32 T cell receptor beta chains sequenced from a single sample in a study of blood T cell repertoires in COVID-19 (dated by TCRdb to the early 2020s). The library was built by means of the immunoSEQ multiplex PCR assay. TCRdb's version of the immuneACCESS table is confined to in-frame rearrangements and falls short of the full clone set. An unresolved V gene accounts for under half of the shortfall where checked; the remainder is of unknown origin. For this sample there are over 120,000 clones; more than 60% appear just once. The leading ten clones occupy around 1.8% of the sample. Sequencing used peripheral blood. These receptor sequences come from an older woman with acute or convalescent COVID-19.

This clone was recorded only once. The CDR3 DNA reads TGTGCCAGCACCCTTCAGATCGGGTGGAGCACTGAAGCTTTCTTT. It codes for CASTLQIGWSTEAFF. This chain uses TRBV7-9 with TRBJ1-1; no definite D call. V lost 7 bases and J lost 4, with 19 bases in between. The CDR3 has 15 amino acids. The germline gives CDR1 SEHNR, CDR2 FQNEAQ (reference sequence).

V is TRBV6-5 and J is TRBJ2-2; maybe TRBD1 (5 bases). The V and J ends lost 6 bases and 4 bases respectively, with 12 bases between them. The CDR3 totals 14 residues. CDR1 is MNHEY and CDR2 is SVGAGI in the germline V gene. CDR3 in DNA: TGTGCCAGCAGCAGACAGCTCGGCACCGGGGAGCTGTTTTTT. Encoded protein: CASSRQLGTGELFF.

The CDR3 nucleotides read TGTGCCAGCAGCTTAGCAGCGGGAAGATACGAGCAGTACTTC. Its translation is CASSLAAGRYEQYF. This sequence joins TRBV7-9 and TRBJ2-7; 7 nucleotides line up with TRBD2. V lost 0 bases, J lost 4 bases, and 3 bases stayed unmatched. This CDR3 is 14 amino acids long. The germline CDR1 and CDR2 sequences are SEHNR and FQNEAQ (reference sequence).

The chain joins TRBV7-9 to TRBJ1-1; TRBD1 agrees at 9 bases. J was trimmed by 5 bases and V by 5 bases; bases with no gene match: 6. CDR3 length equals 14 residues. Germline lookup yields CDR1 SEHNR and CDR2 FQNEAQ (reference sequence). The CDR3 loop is CASSQRQGGTEAFF. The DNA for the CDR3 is TGTGCCAGCAGCCAGAGACAGGGGGGTACTGAAGCTTTCTTT.

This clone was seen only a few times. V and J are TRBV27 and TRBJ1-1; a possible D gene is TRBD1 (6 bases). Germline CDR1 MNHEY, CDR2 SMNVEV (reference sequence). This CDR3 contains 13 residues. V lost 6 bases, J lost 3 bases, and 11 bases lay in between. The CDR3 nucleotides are TGTGCCAGCAGGTGGGACATATACACTGAAGCTTTCTTT. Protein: CASRWDIYTEAFF.

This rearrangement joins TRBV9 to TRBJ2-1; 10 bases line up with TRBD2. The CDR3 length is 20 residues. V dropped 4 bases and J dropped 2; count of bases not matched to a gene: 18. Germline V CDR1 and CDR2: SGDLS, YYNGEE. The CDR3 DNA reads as TGTGCCAGCAGCTTCGGACTAGCGGCTACGAACCGGGCACCCTACAATGAGCAGTTCTTC. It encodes CASSFGLAATNRAPYNEQFF.

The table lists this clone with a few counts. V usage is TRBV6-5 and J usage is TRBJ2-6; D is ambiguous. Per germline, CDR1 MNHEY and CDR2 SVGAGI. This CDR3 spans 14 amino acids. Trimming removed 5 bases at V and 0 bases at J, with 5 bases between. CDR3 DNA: TGTGCCAGCAGTCTTTCCTCTGGGGCCAACGTCCTGACTTTC. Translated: CASSLSSGANVLTF.

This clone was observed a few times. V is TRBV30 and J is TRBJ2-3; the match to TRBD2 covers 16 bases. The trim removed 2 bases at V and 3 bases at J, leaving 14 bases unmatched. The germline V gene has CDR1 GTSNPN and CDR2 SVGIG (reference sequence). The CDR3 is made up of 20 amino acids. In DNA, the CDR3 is TGTGCCTGGAGTTTAGACATCGGGACTAGCGGGAGGGCCAGGACAGATACGCAGTATTTT. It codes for CAWSLDIGTSGRARTDTQYF. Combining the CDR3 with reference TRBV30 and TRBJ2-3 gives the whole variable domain SQTIHQWPATLVQPVGSPLSLECTVEGTSNPNLYWYRQAAGRGLQLLFYSVGIGQISSEVPQNLSASRPQDRQFILSSKKLLLSDSGFYLCAWSLDIGTSGRARTDTQYFGPGTRLTVL.

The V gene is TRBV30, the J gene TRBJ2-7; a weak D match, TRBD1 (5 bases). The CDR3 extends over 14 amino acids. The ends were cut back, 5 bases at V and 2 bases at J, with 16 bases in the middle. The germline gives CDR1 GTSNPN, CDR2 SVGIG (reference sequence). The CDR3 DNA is TGTGCCTGGTCACATCTGACAGTGACCTACGAGCAGTACTTC. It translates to CAWSHLTVTYEQYF.

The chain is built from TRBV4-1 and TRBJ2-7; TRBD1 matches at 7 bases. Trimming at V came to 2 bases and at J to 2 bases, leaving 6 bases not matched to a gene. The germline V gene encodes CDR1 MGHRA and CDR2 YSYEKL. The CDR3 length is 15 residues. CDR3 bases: TGCGCCAGCAGCCAACTGGACAGGTCTACCTACGAGCAGTACTTC. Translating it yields CASSQLDRSTYEQYF.

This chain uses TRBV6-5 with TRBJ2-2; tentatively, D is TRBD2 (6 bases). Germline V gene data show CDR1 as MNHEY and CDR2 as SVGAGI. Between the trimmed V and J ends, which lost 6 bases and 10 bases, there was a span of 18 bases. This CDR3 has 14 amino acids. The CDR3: CASRATLASEELFF. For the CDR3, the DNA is TGTGCCAGCAGGGCTACCCTAGCGTCGGAGGAGCTGTTTTTT.

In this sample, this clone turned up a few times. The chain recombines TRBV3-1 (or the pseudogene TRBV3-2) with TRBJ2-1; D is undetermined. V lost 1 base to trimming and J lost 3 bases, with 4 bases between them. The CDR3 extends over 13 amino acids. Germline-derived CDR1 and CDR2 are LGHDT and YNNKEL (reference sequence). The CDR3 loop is CASSQGGYNEQFF. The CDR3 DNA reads TGTGCCAGCAGCCAAGGAGGCTACAATGAGCAGTTCTTC.

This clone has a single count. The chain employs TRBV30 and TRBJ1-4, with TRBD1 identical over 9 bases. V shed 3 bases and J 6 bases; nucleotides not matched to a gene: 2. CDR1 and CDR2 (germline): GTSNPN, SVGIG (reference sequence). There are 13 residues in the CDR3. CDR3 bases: TGTGCCTGGAGGGGACAGGGCTATGAAAAACTGTTTTTT. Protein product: CAWRGQGYEKLFF.

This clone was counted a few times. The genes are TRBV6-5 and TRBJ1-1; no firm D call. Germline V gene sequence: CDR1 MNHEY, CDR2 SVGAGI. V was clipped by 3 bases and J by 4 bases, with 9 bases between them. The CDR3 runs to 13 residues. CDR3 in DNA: TGTGCCAGCAGTTATGGTTATAGCACTGAAGCTTTCTTT. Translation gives CASSYGYSTEAFF.

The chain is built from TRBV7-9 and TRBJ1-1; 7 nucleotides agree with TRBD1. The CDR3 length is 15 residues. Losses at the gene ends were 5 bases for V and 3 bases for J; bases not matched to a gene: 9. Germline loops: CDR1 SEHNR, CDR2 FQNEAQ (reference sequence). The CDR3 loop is CASSLPTGLHTEAFF. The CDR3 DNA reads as TGTGCCAGCAGCCTACCGACAGGGTTACACACTGAAGCTTTCTTT.

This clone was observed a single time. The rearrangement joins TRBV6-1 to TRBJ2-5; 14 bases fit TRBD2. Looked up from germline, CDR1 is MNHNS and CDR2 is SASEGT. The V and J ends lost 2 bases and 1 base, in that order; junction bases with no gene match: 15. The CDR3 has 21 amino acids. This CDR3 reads CASSERRGGLAGAEGQETQYF. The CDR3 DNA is TGTGCCAGCAGTGAAAGGAGGGGGGGACTAGCGGGAGCAGAGGGCCAAGAGACCCAGTACTTC.

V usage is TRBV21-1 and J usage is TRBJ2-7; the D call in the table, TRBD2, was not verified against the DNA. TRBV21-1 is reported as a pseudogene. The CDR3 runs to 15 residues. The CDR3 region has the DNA TGTGCCAGCAGCAAAGATTTCCCGAGCTCCTACGAGCAGTACTTC. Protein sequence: CASSKDFPSSYEQYF.

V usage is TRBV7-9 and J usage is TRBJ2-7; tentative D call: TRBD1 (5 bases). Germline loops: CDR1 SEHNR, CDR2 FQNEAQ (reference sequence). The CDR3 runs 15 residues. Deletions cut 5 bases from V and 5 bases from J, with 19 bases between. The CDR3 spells CASSLVKDTGNEQYF. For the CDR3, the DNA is TGTGCCAGCAGCCTAGTGAAGGACACGGGTAACGAGCAGTACTTC.

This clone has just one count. This CDR3 is CASSPGASFQTQYF. For the CDR3, the DNA is TGTGCCAGCTCACCAGGGGCTAGTTTCCAGACCCAGTACTTC. The rearrangement links TRBV18 to TRBJ2-5; weak D call: TRBD1 (5 bases). From germline, CDR1 is KGHSH and CDR2 LQKENI. This CDR3 region has 14 residues. V lost 2 bases, J lost 6 bases, and 13 bases lay in between.

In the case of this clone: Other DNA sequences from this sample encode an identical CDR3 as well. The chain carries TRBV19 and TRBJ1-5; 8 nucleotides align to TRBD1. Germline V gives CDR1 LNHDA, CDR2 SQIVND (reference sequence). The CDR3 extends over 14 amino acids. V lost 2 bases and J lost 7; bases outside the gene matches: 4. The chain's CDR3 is CASSINRGGQPQHF. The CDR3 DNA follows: TGTGCCAGTAGTATAAACAGGGGGGGGCAGCCCCAGCATTTT.

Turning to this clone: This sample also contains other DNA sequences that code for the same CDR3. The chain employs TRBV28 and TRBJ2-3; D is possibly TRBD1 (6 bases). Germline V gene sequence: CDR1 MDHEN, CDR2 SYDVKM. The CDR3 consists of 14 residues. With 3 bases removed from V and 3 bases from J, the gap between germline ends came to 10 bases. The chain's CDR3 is CASSFLQGTDTQYF. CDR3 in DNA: TGTGCCAGCAGTTTCCTCCAGGGGACAGATACGCAGTATTTT.

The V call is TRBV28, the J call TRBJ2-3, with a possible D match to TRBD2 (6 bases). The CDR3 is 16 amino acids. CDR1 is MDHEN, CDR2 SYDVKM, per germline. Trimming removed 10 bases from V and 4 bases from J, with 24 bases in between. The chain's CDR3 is CATGDMGGARADTQYF. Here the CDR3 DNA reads TGTGCCACTGGGGATATGGGCGGGGCGAGAGCAGATACGCAGTATTTT.

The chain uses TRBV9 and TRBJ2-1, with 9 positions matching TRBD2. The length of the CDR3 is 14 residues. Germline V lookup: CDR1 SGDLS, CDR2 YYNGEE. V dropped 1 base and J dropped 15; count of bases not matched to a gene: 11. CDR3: CASSVSGGSGSLFF. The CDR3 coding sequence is TGTGCCAGCAGCGTATCCGGGGGTAGCGGGAGTTTGTTCTTC.

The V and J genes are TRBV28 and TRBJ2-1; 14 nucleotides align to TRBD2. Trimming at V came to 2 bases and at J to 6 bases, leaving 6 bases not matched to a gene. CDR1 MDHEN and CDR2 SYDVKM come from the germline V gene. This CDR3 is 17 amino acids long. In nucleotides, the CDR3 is TGTGCCAGCAGTTTACCTCGGGGACTAGCGGGAGCCAATGAGCAGTTCTTC. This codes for CASSLPRGLAGANEQFF.

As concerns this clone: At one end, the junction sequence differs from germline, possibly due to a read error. Here the CDR3 DNA reads TGTGCCAGCAGTGTATCGGGACAGGGAGAGTACTTC. Translated: CASSVSGQGEYF. The chain joins TRBV27 to TRBJ2-7, with 9 nucleotides matching TRBD1. CDR3 size: 12 residues. CDR1 and CDR2 (germline): MNHEY, SMNVEV (reference sequence).

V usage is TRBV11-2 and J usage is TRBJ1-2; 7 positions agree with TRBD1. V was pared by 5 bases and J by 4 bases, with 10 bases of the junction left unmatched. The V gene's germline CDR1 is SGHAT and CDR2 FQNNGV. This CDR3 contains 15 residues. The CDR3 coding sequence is TGTGCCAGCAGCCTCGACAGGGCCACACTCTATGGCTACACCTTC. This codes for CASSLDRATLYGYTF.

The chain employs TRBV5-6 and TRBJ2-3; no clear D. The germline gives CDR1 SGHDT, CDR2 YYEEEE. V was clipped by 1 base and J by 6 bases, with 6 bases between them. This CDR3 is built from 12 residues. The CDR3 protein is CASSLNSDTQYF. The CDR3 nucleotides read TGTGCCAGCAGCTTGAACTCTGATACGCAGTATTTT.

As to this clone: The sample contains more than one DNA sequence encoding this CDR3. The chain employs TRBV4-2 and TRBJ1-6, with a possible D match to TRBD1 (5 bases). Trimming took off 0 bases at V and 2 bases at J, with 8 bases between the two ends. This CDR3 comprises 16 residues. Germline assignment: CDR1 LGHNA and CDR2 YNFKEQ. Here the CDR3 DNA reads TGTGCCAGCAGCCAAGATAGGGGAACCTATAATTCACCCCTCCACTTT. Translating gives CASSQDRGTYNSPLHF.

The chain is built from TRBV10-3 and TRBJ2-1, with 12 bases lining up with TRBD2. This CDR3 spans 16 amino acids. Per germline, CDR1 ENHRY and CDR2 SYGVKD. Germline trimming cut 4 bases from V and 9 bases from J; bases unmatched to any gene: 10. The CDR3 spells CAISVETSGSVGEQFF. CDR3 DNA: TGTGCCATCAGTGTAGAGACTAGCGGGAGTGTAGGTGAGCAGTTCTTC.

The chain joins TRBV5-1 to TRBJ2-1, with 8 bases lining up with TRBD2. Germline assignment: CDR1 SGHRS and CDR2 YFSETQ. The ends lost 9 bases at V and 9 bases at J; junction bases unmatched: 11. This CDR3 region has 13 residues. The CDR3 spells CATQTGGPGEQFF. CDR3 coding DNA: TGCGCCACCCAGACGGGAGGGCCGGGTGAGCAGTTCTTC.

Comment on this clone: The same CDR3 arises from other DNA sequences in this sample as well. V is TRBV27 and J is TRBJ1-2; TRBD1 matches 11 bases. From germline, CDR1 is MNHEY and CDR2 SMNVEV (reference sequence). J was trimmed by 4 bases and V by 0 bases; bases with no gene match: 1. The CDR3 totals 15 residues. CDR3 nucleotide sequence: TGTGCCAGCAGTTTATCCGGGACAGGGGGCTATGGCTACACCTTC. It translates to CASSLSGTGGYGYTF.

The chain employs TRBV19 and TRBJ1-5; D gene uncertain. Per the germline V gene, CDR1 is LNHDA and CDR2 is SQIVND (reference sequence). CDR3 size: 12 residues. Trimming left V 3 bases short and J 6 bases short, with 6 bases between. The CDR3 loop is CASSIWAQPQHF. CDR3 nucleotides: TGTGCCAGTAGTATTTGGGCTCAGCCCCAGCATTTT.